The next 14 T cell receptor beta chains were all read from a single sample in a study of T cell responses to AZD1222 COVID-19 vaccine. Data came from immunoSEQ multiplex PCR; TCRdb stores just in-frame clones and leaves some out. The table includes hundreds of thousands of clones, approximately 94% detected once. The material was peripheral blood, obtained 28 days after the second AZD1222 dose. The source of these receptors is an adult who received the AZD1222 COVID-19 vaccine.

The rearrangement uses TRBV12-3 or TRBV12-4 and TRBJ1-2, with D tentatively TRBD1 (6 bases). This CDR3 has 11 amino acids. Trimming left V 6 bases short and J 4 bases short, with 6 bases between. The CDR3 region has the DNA TGTGCCAGCAGCAGGGGCTATGGCTACACCTTC. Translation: CASSRGYGYTF.

Written as DNA, the CDR3 is TGTGCCAGCAGTCGGGACCGCACAGATACGCAGTATTTT. The encoded protein is CASSRDRTDTQYF. This sequence joins TRBV11-3 and TRBJ2-3; D assignment may be TRBD1 or TRBD2 (5 bases each). The germline V and J ends were trimmed by 6 bases and 1 base, with 8 bases remaining between them. The CDR3 consists of 13 residues. Germline values: CDR1 SGHNT, CDR2 YENEEA. Full variable domain (outside the CDR3, taken from reference TRBV11-3 and TRBJ2-3): EAGVVQSPRYKIIEKKQPVAFWCNPISGHNTLYWYLQNLGQGPELLIRYENEEAVDDSQLPKDRFSAERLKGVDSTLKIQPAELGDSAVYLCASSRDRTDTQYFGPGTRLTVL.

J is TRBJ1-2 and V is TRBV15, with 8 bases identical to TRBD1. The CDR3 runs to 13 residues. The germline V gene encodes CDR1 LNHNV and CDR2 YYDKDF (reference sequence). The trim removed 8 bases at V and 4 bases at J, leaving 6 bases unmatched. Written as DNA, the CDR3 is TGTGCCACCTCCCTTGGACAGGGCTATGGCTACACCTTC. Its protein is CATSLGQGYGYTF.

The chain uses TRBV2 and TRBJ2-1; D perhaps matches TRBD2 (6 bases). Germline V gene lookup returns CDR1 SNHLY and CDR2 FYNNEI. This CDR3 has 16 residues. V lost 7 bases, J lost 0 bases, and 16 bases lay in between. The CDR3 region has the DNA TGTGCCAGCACCAGCCGGGACTCCAGCTCCTACAATGAGCAGTTCTTC. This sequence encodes CASTSRDSSSYNEQFF.

The CDR3 nucleotides read TGTGCCAGCAGGTACAGGGTCAGTGGTGGTTCACCCCTCCACTTT. Its protein product is CASRYRVSGGSPLHF. The V gene is TRBV13, the J gene TRBJ1-6; D possibly corresponds to TRBD1 (6 bases). Germline assignment: CDR1 PRHDT and CDR2 FYEKMQ (reference sequence). Trimming removed 6 bases from V and 9 bases from J, with 18 bases in between. This CDR3 has 15 residues.

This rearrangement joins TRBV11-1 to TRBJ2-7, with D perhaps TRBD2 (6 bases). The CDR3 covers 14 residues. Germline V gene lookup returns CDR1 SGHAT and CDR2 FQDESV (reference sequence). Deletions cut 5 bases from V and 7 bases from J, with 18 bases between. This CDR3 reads CASSAGGWGAEQYF. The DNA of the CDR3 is TGTGCCAGCAGCGCAGGAGGGTGGGGCGCGGAGCAGTACTTC.

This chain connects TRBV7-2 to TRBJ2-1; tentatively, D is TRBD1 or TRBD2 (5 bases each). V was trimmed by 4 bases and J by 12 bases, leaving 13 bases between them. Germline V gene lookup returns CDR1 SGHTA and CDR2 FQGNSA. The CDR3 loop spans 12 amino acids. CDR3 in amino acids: CASSSLAGGQFF. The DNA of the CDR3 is TGTGCCAGCAGCTCCCTGGCTGGGGGGCAGTTCTTC.

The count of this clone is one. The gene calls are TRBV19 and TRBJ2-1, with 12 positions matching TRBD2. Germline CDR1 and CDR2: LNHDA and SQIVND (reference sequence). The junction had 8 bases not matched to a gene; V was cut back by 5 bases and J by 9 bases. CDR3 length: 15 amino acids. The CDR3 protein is CASSPGSSGRGEQFF. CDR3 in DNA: TGTGCCAGTAGTCCTGGTTCTAGCGGGAGGGGTGAGCAGTTCTTC.

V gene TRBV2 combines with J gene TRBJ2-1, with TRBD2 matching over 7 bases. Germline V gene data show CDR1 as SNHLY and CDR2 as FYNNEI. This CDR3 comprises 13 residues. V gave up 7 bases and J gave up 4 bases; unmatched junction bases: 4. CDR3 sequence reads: CASTLAAYNEQFF. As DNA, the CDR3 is TGTGCCAGCACCCTAGCGGCATACAATGAGCAGTTCTTC.

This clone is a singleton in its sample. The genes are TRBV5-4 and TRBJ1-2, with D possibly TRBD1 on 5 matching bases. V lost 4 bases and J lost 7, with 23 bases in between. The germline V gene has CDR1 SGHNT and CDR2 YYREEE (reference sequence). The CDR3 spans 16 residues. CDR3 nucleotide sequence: TGTGCCAGCAGCCCCCCTTCGGGGGGTTTGATTGGTGGCTACACCTTC. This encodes CASSPPSGGLIGGYTF.

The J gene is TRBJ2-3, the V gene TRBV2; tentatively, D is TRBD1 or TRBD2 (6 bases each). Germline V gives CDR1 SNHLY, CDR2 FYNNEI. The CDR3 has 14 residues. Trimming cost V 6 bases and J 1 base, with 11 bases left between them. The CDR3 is CASSRGLGTDTQYF. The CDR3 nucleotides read TGTGCCAGCAGCCGGGGGCTGGGCACAGATACGCAGTATTTT.

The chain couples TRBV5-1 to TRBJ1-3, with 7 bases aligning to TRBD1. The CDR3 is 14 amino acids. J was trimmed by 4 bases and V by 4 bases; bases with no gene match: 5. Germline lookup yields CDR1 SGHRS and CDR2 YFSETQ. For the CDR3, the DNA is TGCGCCAGCAGCCCAGGGACAGTCGGAAACACCATATATTTT. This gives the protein CASSPGTVGNTIYF.

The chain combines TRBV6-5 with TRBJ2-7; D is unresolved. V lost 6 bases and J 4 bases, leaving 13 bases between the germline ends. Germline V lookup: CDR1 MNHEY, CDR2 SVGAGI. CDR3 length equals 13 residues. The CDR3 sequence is CASRPALGYEQYF. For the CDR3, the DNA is TGTGCCAGCAGACCGGCCTTGGGGTACGAGCAGTACTTC.

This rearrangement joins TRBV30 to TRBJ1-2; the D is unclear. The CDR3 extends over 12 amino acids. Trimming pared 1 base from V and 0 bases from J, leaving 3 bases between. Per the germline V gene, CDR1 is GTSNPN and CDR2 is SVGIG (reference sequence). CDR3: CAWSGANYGYTF. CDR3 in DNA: TGTGCCTGGAGTGGAGCTAACTATGGCTACACCTTC.